What follows is one T cell receptor (beta chain) and its context. The source of the sample is a study of blood T cell repertoires in COVID-19. About the study: Sample material is recorded as cDNA or gDNA derived from T cells, B-cell-depleted T cells, or PBMCs.

TCRdb's copy holds only in-frame clones and misses some; the assay was immunoSEQ multiplex PCR. The sample records 150,000 or so clones, about four fifths being singletons. Germline CDR1 is MNHNS and CDR2 is SASEGT. This CDR3 has 17 amino acids. Trimming took 2 bases from V and 1 from J; bases not matched to a gene: 3. Sequencing was carried out using peripheral blood. The sequence was collected from a man aged 65 to 79 who had recovered from COVID-19. The chain has TRBV6-1 and TRBJ2-3, with TRBD2 matching over 13 bases. The CDR3 here is CASSESGLAGGTDTQYF. CDR3 DNA sequence: TGTGCCAGCAGTGAAAGTGGACTAGCGGGAGGCACAGATACGCAGTATTTT.